This T cell receptor (beta chain) was identified during a study of beta chain features in type 1 diabetes (dated by TCRdb to between 2017 and 2018). Study-wide context: No differences in mean age, gender distribution, total cell number or subset yield were found between patients and healthy donors. A total of under 140,000,000 sorted cells were examined across all samples, and the number of cells per subset was strongly correlated with RNA yield. In the study, TCRB repertoires of sorted circulating CD4+ T cell subsets from recently diagnosed type 1 diabetes patients were compared with those of matched healthy donors. Whereas all 28 donors provided naive and central memory subsets, regulatory and stem cell-like memory subsets were isolated from just 8 patients and roughly eight healthy donors. What the research found in general, with its limitations: Patients with type 1 diabetes made fewer insertions and deleted more nucleotides at VDJ recombination sites, implying thymic rearrangement abnormalities. Naive, central memory and regulatory TCRB repertoires appeared to be more alike among patients than among healthy donors. Shorter templates might be favored by PCR, yet because patient and control samples were amplified and corrected together, any such skew would affect both groups equally. Because cDNA rather than genomic DNA was sequenced, highly expressing activated cells could have been over-represented, although no difference in activation and CD3 levels was found between groups. Only small numbers of individuals were included in the HLA sub-analyses, which left unresolved whether HLA type had any influence on TCRB rearrangement. Type 1 diabetes patients showed a moderate but significant shortening of TCRB CDR3 length in all four CD4+ subsets.

Each donor gave one peripheral blood draw, averaging around 120 mL, which was collected into heparinised tubes. A BD FACSAria II and a panel including CD45RO, CCR7, CD25, CD127, CD95 and CD27 were used to sort naive, central memory, regulatory and stem cell-like memory CD4+ T cells. Purity was above 95% for every sorted population. PBMCs were isolated immediately by Lymphoprep density gradient centrifugation and stained directly without culture. Samples were stained and sorted in pairs, with one healthy donor and one patient per experiment, so that batch effects were minimized. About this clone itself: No antigen is known for it. No qualities accompany the bases; no much larger clone lies one base away.

V drops 4 bases and J drops 9 bases, leaving 10 bases in between. CDR1 and CDR2 were assigned from the germline V gene as SGHVS and FQNEAQ. Spanning cysteine to phenylalanine, the CDR3 consists of 12 amino acids. Only CDR3 DNA is held: 36 bases, read in frame from base 1. All of the isolated RNA was reverse transcribed with the High Capacity cDNA Reverse Transcription Kit, so expressed TCRB transcripts were sequenced. Naive, central memory and regulatory T cell samples underwent deep immunoSEQ sequencing, averaging around 4 million total reads per sample. After sorted cells were lysed in RLT buffer, RNA was extracted with DNase-treated RNeasy Micro or Mini kits, with the choice depending on cell number. To prevent cross-contamination, every cell subset was processed on its own, while patient and healthy donor samples were processed together. The immunoSEQ multiplex PCR was used to amplify TCRB sequences from cDNA, yielding 87-bp fragments that span the CDR3 region. The amplicons were sequenced using the Illumina HiSeq platform. Per the original workflow: Synthetic template baselines were used to correct PCR bias computationally, reads within Hamming distance 2 were collapsed together, and singletons that could not be merged were discarded. By aligning reads against IMGT, V, D and J genes, CDR3 length, and insertions or deletions at six rearrangement sites were assigned. Within each subset, clonotype counts were normalized to sorted cell number, and only after that were true diversity and Gini coefficients computed with the tcR R package. Repertoire sharing was quantified using the overlap coefficient calculated on TCRB nucleotide sequences. TCRdb's version of the immuneACCESS table is confined to in-frame rearrangements and falls short of the full clone set. An unresolved V gene accounts for under half of the shortfall where checked; the remainder is of unknown origin. The V and J calls and clone size were taken over from that table, and D and trimming were inferred from the DNA. This sample is represented by about 320,000 clones; 14% of them were singletons. The top ten clones comprise more than 6.5% of the sample.

The sequencing input was central memory CD4+ T cells from blood. This sequence uses TRBV7-8 and TRBJ1-3; a confident D gene designation cannot be given. This TCR was recovered from a man younger than 40 in good health. The CDR3 region reads CASSSRSGTIYF. The DNA is as follows: TGTGCCAGCAGCTCCCGGTCAGGCACCATATATTTT.